The clone carrying this T cell receptor (beta chain) was seen only a few times. The antigen is unknown. This CDR3 has 15 residues. The V gene's germline CDR1 is MNHEY and CDR2 SVGAGI. V lost 4 bases, J lost 7 bases, and 8 bases stayed unmatched. These data originate in a study of identical twins. Study results and caveats: Alpha sequences that were out-of-frame and twin-shared showed an excess of low generation probability.

TCRdb analysed the 5' RACE reads with MiXCR anew, one entry per CDR3 protein. The sample carries 400,000 to 550,000 distinct CDR3 sequences, roughly an eighth recorded once. These data also formed part of another study, on yellow fever vaccine responses in identical twins.

This sequence was found in a woman aged 18-29 years in good health. The chain uses TRBV6-5 and TRBJ2-1, with 9 bases fitting TRBD1. Source material: CD4+ T cells sorted from blood. This CDR3 reads CASSSPGQGPNEQFF. Written as DNA, the CDR3 is TGTGCCAGCAGTTCTCCGGGACAGGGTCCTAATGAGCAGTTCTTC.